This T cell receptor (beta chain) was sequenced for a study of shared clonotypes between healthy human individuals (dated by TCRdb to about 2020). Study-level background: The cohort comprised two women and a few men aged 18 to 49 years. For each donor, three plates each were used for CD4 naive and CD4 memory, two plates were used for CD8 naive, and one plate was used for CD8 memory. To estimate repertoire size and how much clonotype sharing occurs between individuals, the study deeply sequenced the blood TCR repertoires of several healthy adults. Libraries were prepared and TCR repertoires were sequenced by different laboratories using diverse techniques, in order to increase sequencing depth and limit assay-specific biases. Each donor's leukapheresis produced roughly between roughly 0.85 and 9 billion PBMCs. Results and caveats for the whole study, not just this receptor: Naive subsets generally had larger estimated clonotype richness than memory subsets did. When a handful of donors were compared, the shared fraction of clonotypes was around 5% for naive CD4, approximately 3.3% for naive CD8, more than 2% for memory CD4, and 0.35% to 0.4% for memory CD8. Sampling was restricted to blood, and TCR repertoires in tissue are likely to differ from TCR repertoires in blood. Because the study included only a small number of donors, the genetic and exposure-history diversity represented was limited. Pairwise subsampling led to the expectation that sequencing depth would affect the degree of clonotype sharing among donors. Even with the large sequencing depth, rarefaction of the sorted-subset datasets indicated that sequencing was incomplete. Higher generation probabilities were observed for clonotypes shared by all four sorted-subset donors than for non-shared clonotypes.

On this clone itself: Its antigen is still unknown. No base qualities exist here, and no much larger clone lies one base off it.

Using the deep immunoSEQ assay, multiplex PCR amplified TCR CDR3 regions from genomic DNA. Extracted genomic DNA from each cell subset was distributed evenly across all wells of several immunoSEQ 96-well plates, and each plate was treated as a replicate. For sorted subsets, about 200 ng genomic DNA, equal to tens of thousands of T cell genomes, was loaded into each replicate PCR. Purified libraries were quantified with a Qubit 3.0 fluorometer, sized on a Bioanalyzer 2100, and re-quantified with the KAPA Library Quantification kit. Every immunoSEQ 96-well plate was sequenced on a dedicated single-read 150-cycle Illumina NextSeq 550 flow cell. In the paper's pipeline: Because the immunoSEQ output included only junctional sequences and no quality scores, the filtering could not be the same as the filtering used for full-length reads. Sequences were annotated with PyIR, a Python wrapper for IgBLAST v1.9, using IMGT germline references to assign V/J genes and CDR3. Any read was removed if the V/J assignment was weak (E-value above 1e-6), the CDR3 was missing, or the read contained stop codons, out-of-frame junctions, or ambiguous translated residues. V3J clonotypes were defined as sequences sharing the same inferred V gene, J gene, and CDR3 amino acid sequence. To compute the percentage overlap between repertoires, the number of shared unique clonotypes was divided by the size of the smaller repertoire. RTK rarefaction, the Chao1 estimator, and Recon v2.1 estimates of unobserved clonotypes were used to assess repertoire richness. Generation probabilities were computed with OLGA for all TCRbeta clonotypes obtained by the gDNA method from four donors. TCRdb's version of the immuneACCESS table is confined to in-frame rearrangements and falls short of the full clone set. An unresolved V gene accounts for under half of the shortfall where checked; the remainder is of unknown origin. That table furnishes V, J and clone size, whereas the DNA furnished D and trimming. For this sample there are more than 1 million clones; around 78% appear just once. The ten largest clones add up to more than 0.45% of the sample.

The donors were healthy, HIV-negative adults with no recently reported acute infections or vaccinations. All donors were Caucasian adults living in Nashville, Tennessee, USA. CD4+ T cells were enriched by magnetic negative selection, after which naive cells were positively selected on CD45RA and the negative fraction was taken as the memory subset. Blood was collected by leukapheresis, and PBMCs were isolated by Ficoll-Histopaque density gradient centrifugation and then cryopreserved in liquid nitrogen vapor phase. Analytical flow cytometry was used to check the purity and quantity of each magnetically sorted T cell population. Each sorted fraction had its genomic DNA isolated and then quantified by UV absorbance on a Nanodrop 2000c. The sample comprised memory CD4+ T cells from PBMCs. The sample's cell subset or site label, decoded: CD45RA-negative fraction. The TCR originated in a man between 18 and 29 years old in good health. Some clones in this sample may be carry-over from other donors' samples.

The DNA sequence is TGTGCCAGCAGTTACTCGTCAGGGGGAGGAAACACCATATATTTT. Its translation is CASSYSSGGGNTIYF. This chain joins TRBV6-5 to TRBJ1-3, with 7 central nucleotides matching TRBD1. There are 15 amino acids in the CDR3, from cysteine to phenylalanine inclusive. The read is trimmed to its CDR3 DNA, 45 bases read in frame from base 1. Germline trimming amounts to 0 bases on V and 4 bases on J, with 3 as the count of junction bases outside the gene matches. The germline V gene specifies MNHEY as CDR1 and SVGAGI as CDR2.